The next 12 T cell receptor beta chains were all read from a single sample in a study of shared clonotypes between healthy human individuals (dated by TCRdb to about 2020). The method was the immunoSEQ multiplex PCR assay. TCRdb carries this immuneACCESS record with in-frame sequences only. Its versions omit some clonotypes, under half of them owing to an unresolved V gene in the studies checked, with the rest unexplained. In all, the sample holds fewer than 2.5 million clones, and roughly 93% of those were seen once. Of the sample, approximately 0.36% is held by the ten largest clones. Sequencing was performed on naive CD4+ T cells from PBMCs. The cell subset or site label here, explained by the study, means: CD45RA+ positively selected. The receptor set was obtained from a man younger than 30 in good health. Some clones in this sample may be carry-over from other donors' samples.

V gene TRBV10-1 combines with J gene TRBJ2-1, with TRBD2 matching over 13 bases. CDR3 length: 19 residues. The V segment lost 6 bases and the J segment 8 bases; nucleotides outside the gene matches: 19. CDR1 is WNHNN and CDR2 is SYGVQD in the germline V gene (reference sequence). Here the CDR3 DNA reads TGCGCCAGCAGCTTCCCGTGGGGACTAGCGGGACCACGGGGGGATGAGCAGTTCTTC. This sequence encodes CASSFPWGLAGPRGDEQFF.

CDR3 region: CASSLQTGSNTEAFF. DNA for the CDR3: TGTGCCAGCAGCTTGCAAACAGGGTCGAACACTGAAGCTTTCTTT. The chain couples TRBV7-9 to TRBJ1-1; tentative D call: TRBD1 (6 bases). The CDR3 runs 15 residues. The V and J ends lost 3 bases and 1 base respectively, with 12 bases between them. The germline V gene encodes CDR1 SEHNR and CDR2 FQNEAQ (reference sequence).

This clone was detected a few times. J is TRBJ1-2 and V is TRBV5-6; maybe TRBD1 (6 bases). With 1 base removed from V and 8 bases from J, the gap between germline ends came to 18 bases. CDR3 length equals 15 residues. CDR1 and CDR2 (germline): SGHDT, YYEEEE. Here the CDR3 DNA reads TGTGCCAGCAGCTTGCCTCGGCAGGGGCCGAAGGGCTACACCTTC. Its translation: CASSLPRQGPKGYTF.

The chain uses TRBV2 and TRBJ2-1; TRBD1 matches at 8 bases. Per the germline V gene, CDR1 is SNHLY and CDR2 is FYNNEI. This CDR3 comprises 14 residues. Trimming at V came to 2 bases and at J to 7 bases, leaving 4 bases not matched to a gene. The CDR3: CASSELQGANEQFF. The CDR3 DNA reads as TGTGCCAGCAGTGAACTGCAGGGGGCAAATGAGCAGTTCTTC.

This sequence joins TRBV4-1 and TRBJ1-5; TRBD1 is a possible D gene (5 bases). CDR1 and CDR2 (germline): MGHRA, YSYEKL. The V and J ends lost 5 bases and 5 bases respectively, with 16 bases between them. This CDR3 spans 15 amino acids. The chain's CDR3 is CASSSGGGNYQPQHF. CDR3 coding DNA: TGCGCCAGCAGCTCGGGGGGAGGAAATTATCAGCCCCAGCATTTT.

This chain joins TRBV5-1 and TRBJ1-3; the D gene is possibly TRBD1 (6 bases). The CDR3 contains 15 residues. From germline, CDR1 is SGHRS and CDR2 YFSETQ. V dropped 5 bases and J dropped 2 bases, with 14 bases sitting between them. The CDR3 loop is CASSFYGGPGNTIYF. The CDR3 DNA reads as TGCGCCAGCAGTTTTTACGGGGGGCCTGGAAACACCATATATTTT.

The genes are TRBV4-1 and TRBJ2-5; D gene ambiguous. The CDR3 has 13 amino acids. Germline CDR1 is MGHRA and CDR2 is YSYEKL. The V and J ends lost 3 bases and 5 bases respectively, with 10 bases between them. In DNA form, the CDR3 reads TGCGCCAGCAGCCAGTTCCAAAGGGAGACCCAGTACTTC. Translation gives CASSQFQRETQYF.

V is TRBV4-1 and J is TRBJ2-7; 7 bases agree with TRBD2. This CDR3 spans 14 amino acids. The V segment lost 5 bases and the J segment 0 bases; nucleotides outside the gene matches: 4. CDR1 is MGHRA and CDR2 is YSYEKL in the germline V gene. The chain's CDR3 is CASSGGGSSYEQYF. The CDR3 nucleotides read TGCGCCAGCAGCGGGGGAGGGAGCTCCTACGAGCAGTACTTC.

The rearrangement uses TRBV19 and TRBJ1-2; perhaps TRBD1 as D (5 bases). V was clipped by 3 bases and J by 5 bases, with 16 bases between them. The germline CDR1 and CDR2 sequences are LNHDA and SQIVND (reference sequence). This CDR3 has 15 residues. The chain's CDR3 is CASSMPGRMEYGYTF. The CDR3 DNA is TGTGCCAGTAGTATGCCGGGACGAATGGAGTATGGCTACACCTTC.

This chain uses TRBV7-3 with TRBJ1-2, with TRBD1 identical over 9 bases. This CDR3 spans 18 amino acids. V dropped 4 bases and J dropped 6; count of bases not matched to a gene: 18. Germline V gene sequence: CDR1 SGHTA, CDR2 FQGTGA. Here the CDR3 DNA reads TGTGCCAGCAGCTCCGTCTGGGGGACAGGGAGATTGGAGCATGGCTACACCTTC. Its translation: CASSSVWGTGRLEHGYTF.

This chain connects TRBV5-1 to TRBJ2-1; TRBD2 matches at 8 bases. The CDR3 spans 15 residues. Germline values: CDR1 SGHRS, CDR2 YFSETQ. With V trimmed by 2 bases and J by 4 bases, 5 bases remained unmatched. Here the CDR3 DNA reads TGCGCCAGCAGCTTCGAACTAGCGGAGTACAATGAGCAGTTCTTC. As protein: CASSFELAEYNEQFF.

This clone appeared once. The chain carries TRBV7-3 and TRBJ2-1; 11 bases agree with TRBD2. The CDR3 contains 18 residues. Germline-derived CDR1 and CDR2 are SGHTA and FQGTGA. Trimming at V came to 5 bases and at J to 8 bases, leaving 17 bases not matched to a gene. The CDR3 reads CASSRDAIALAGGDEQFF. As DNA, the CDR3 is TGTGCCAGCAGCCGAGACGCAATCGCCCTAGCGGGAGGAGATGAGCAGTTCTTC.